The following is a T cell receptor beta chain sequence with its context. Its antigen is unidentified. The PCR employed 60 Vbeta primers together with 13 Jbeta primers. Measured with immunoSEQ multiplex PCR; TCRdb has only the in-frame clones, and not every one. The top ten hold less than 3% of the sample, which has about 200,000 clones, about 70% seen once. The ends were cut back, 0 bases at V and 4 bases at J, with 10 bases in the middle. CDR1 is SGHTS and CDR2 is YDEGEE in the germline V gene. The CDR3 is made up of 14 amino acids. The entry originates in a study of cytomegalovirus exposure and HLA in healthy donors. General observations from the study: Accounts indicate the classifier identified cytomegalovirus status with strong specificity and sensitivity. It was 150 to 200 TCR beta chains that were listed as cytomegalovirus-associated.

The donors gave bone marrow, and they were healthy. This clonotype originated in a man between 40 and 49 years old in good health and CMV-seropositive. The sequencing sample was made of PBMCs. The V gene is TRBV5-8, the J gene TRBJ1-1, with unresolved D. CDR3 coding DNA: TGTGCCAGCAGCTTGGCGGCGGGGATCACTGAAGCTTTCTTT. Translating gives CASSLAAGITEAFF.